These 32 T cell receptor beta chains originate from one sample sequenced in a study of T cell responses to AZD1222 COVID-19 vaccine. Clones were read by immunoSEQ multiplex PCR, and TCRdb kept only the in-frame ones, dropping some. The sample yields almost 80,000 clones, roughly nine tenths seen once. This specimen was peripheral blood, taken on day 0 of AZD1222 vaccination. These receptors all come from an adult in good health.

J is TRBJ1-1 and V is TRBV28; D is undetermined. The CDR3 totals 10 residues. CDR1 and CDR2 (germline): MDHEN, SYDVKM. The V end was cut by 3 bases, the J end by 5 bases, with 1 base between. This chain's CDR3 is CASSFTEAFF. The DNA of the CDR3 is TGTGCCAGCAGTTTTACTGAAGCTTTCTTT.

The chain carries TRBV5-5 and TRBJ2-3, with D hard to call. The V gene lost 4 bases and the J gene lost 6 bases, with 12 bases spanning the gap. The CDR3 has 13 residues. Germline CDR1 is SGHKS and CDR2 is YYEKEE (reference sequence). The CDR3 bases are TGTGCCAGCAGCACTTCGTTCGGTGATACGCAGTATTTT. Residues: CASSTSFGDTQYF.

V and J are TRBV11-2 and TRBJ2-1, with D perhaps matching TRBD2 (5 bases). CDR1 and CDR2 (germline): SGHAT, FQNNGV. There are 14 residues in the CDR3. V lost 5 bases to trimming and J lost 9 bases, with 17 bases between them. The CDR3 reads CASSRTRSTLEQFF. CDR3 nucleotide sequence: TGTGCCAGCAGCCGCACTAGGAGCACACTTGAGCAGTTCTTC.

The rearrangement links TRBV13 to TRBJ2-7; 7 nucleotides align to TRBD2. The CDR3 runs 14 residues. Germline CDR1 is PRHDT and CDR2 is FYEKMQ (reference sequence). The V gene end was trimmed by 3 bases and the J gene end by 2 bases; junction bases not matched to a gene: 4. The CDR3: CASSFKREAYEQYF. CDR3 nucleotides: TGTGCCAGCAGCTTCAAGCGGGAAGCCTACGAGCAGTACTTC.

The gene calls are TRBV6-6 and TRBJ2-5; 8 bases are shared with TRBD2. Trimming cost V 1 base and J 5 bases; bases outside gene matches: 9. This CDR3 region has 16 residues. Germline V lookup: CDR1 MNHNY, CDR2 SVGAGI (reference sequence). The CDR3, as DNA: TGTGCCAGCAGTTACTTCCCCGGGACTAGGGGGGAGACCCAGTACTTC. Its translation: CASSYFPGTRGETQYF.

The rearrangement uses TRBV5-8 and TRBJ1-2; D is possibly TRBD1 (5 bases). CDR1 and CDR2 from the germline V gene are SGHTS and YDEGEE. V gave up 4 bases and J gave up 4 bases, with 5 bases separating them. This CDR3 has 11 residues. The CDR3 nucleotides are TGTGCCAGCAGCGGGACCTATGGCTACACCTTC. This sequence encodes CASSGTYGYTF.

This clone was picked up one time. V gene TRBV30 combines with J gene TRBJ1-3; D remains unclear. This CDR3 has 16 amino acids. Trimming stripped 1 base from V and 4 bases from J, with 17 bases between. Germline V lookup: CDR1 GTSNPN, CDR2 SVGIG (reference sequence). The CDR3 here is CAWSARRGGRGNTIYF. The CDR3 DNA is TGTGCCTGGAGTGCCCGCCGGGGAGGGAGGGGAAACACCATATATTTT.

This sequence joins TRBV18 and TRBJ2-7; D gene uncertain. The CDR3 is 13 amino acids. Per germline, CDR1 KGHSH and CDR2 LQKENI. V gave up 0 bases and J gave up 4 bases, with 7 bases separating them. The CDR3 DNA sequence: TGTGCCAGCTCACCACCATCGGGTTACGAGCAGTACTTC. Amino acid sequence: CASSPPSGYEQYF.

The chain links TRBV19 to TRBJ1-3; 7 bases fit TRBD1. The V gene's germline CDR1 is LNHDA and CDR2 SQIVND (reference sequence). This CDR3 region has 14 residues. V gave up 7 bases and J gave up 0 bases; unmatched junction bases: 3. The CDR3 region has the DNA TGTGCCAGTACCAGGGGGGGCTCTGGAAACACCATATATTTT. Encoded protein: CASTRGGSGNTIYF.

The chain is built from TRBV7-9 and TRBJ2-1; possibly TRBD1 for D (5 bases). Germline loops: CDR1 SEHNR, CDR2 FQNEAQ (reference sequence). Trimming removed 3 bases from V and 2 bases from J, with 11 bases in between. This CDR3 has 15 residues. CDR3 in amino acids: CASSFLTGTYNEQFF. CDR3 nucleotides: TGTGCCAGCAGCTTCTTAACAGGCACCTACAATGAGCAGTTCTTC.

The chain employs TRBV15 and TRBJ1-1; TRBD1 is a possible D gene (6 bases). V lost 0 bases, J lost 4 bases, and 9 bases lay in between. Germline CDR1 is LNHNV and CDR2 is YYDKDF (reference sequence). This CDR3 region has 14 residues. In DNA, the CDR3 is TGTGCCACCAGCAGAGATCCGGGGGCCACTGAAGCTTTCTTT. Protein: CATSRDPGATEAFF.

The V call is TRBV20-1, the J call TRBJ2-3; D remains ambiguous. Between the trimmed V and J ends, which lost 3 bases and 1 base, there was a span of 8 bases. This CDR3 is 13 amino acids long. Germline CDR1 is DFQATT and CDR2 is SNEGSKA (reference sequence). The CDR3 sequence is CSASPHGTDTQYF. The CDR3 nucleotides are TGCAGTGCTAGTCCCCATGGCACAGATACGCAGTATTTT.

This chain joins TRBV2 and TRBJ2-5; the match to TRBD1 covers 8 bases. Trimming cost V 1 base and J 5 bases; bases outside gene matches: 9. CDR3 length: 16 residues. The V gene's germline CDR1 is SNHLY and CDR2 FYNNEI. Here the CDR3 reads CASSEGDRPRGETQYF. CDR3 nucleotides: TGTGCCAGCAGTGAAGGGGACAGGCCCAGGGGGGAGACCCAGTACTTC.

The rearrangement joins TRBV14 to TRBJ2-2, with D unresolved. The germline gives CDR1 SGHDN, CDR2 FVKESK. V was cut by 4 bases and J by 6 bases, with 6 bases left in between. This CDR3 has 12 residues. As DNA, the CDR3 is TGTGCCAGCAGCCGGGTGGCCGGGGAGCTGTTTTTT. Amino acids: CASSRVAGELFF.

The V and J genes are TRBV28 and TRBJ1-2; the match to TRBD1 covers 8 bases. The CDR3 contains 16 residues. V trimming: 4 bases; J trimming: 8 bases; junction bases outside the gene matches: 15. Germline V lookup: CDR1 MDHEN, CDR2 SYDVKM. The CDR3 DNA reads TGTGCCAGCAGTTCATACGCGGGACAGGACCGGGGAGGCTACACCTTC. This gives the protein CASSSYAGQDRGGYTF.

This chain links TRBV6-7 with TRBJ2-5; 9 nucleotides match TRBD2. TRBV6-7 is flagged as an ORF with uncertain function. Trimming took 4 bases from V and 5 from J; bases not matched to a gene: 17. The CDR3 has 18 residues. The CDR3 spells CASSSPSGMSRVWETQYF. CDR3 coding DNA: TGTGCCAGCAGTTCTCCTAGCGGGATGTCCCGAGTGTGGGAGACCCAGTACTTC.

This chain joins TRBV2 and TRBJ2-1; a possible D gene is TRBD2 (6 bases). The V gene lost 3 bases and the J gene lost 5 bases, with 14 bases spanning the gap. The CDR3 spans 15 residues. Germline lookup yields CDR1 SNHLY and CDR2 FYNNEI. The CDR3 DNA reads TGTGCCAGCAGTGAGACTAGTATTACCCACAATGAGCAGTTCTTC. It is translated as CASSETSITHNEQFF.

The J gene is TRBJ2-1, the V gene TRBV29-1, with 8 bases identical to TRBD2. The ends lost 7 bases at V and 4 bases at J; junction bases unmatched: 12. Germline V lookup: CDR1 SQVTM, CDR2 ANQGSEA. The CDR3 has 15 residues. DNA of the CDR3: TGCAGCGGTCACGGCGCGGGAGGTATTTACAATGAGCAGTTCTTC. Protein: CSGHGAGGIYNEQFF.

The chain links TRBV11-2 to TRBJ2-1; weak D call: TRBD2 (5 bases). The germline gives CDR1 SGHAT, CDR2 FQNNGV. V was shortened by 7 bases and J by 7 bases, with 14 bases between the two germline ends. This CDR3 is 13 amino acids long. The CDR3 here is CASMWAGLNEQFF. The CDR3 DNA is TGTGCCAGCATGTGGGCGGGTTTGAATGAGCAGTTCTTC. Drawing the rest from reference TRBV11-2 and TRBJ2-1, the complete variable domain is EAGVAQSPRYKIIEKRQSVAFWCNPISGHATLYWYQQILGQGPKLLIQFQNNGVVDDSQLPKDRFSAERLKGVDSTLKIQPAKLEDSAVYLCASMWAGLNEQFFGPGTRLTVL.

V gene TRBV7-2 combines with J gene TRBJ2-7, with D perhaps matching TRBD1 or TRBD2 (5 bases each). The CDR3 contains 14 residues. Germline V gene sequence: CDR1 SGHTA, CDR2 FQGNSA. Trimming stripped 5 bases from V and 0 bases from J, with 11 bases between. CDR3 amino acids: CASSLGRTSYEQYF. The CDR3 DNA follows: TGTGCCAGCAGCCTGGGACGCACCTCCTACGAGCAGTACTTC.

This rearrangement joins TRBV4-3 to TRBJ1-1; D gene unclear. There are 17 residues in the CDR3. V gave up 0 bases and J gave up 1 base, with 15 bases separating them. Per the germline V gene, CDR1 is LGHNA and CDR2 is YSLEER. This CDR3 reads CASSQDRPSGGNTEAFF. The CDR3 nucleotides are TGCGCCAGCAGCCAAGATCGGCCATCGGGTGGGAACACTGAAGCTTTCTTT.

The chain employs TRBV5-8 and TRBJ1-6, with a weak D call TRBD1 (5 bases). V dropped 2 bases and J dropped 8 bases, with 8 bases sitting between them. This CDR3 is built from 13 residues. The germline V gene encodes CDR1 SGHTS and CDR2 YDEGEE. CDR3 region: CASSFREDSPLHF. The CDR3 region has the DNA TGTGCCAGCAGCTTCAGGGAAGATTCACCCCTCCACTTT.

V usage is TRBV28 and J usage is TRBJ2-2; 7 positions agree with TRBD2. Losses at the gene ends were 6 bases for V and 4 bases for J; bases not matched to a gene: 2. Germline V lookup: CDR1 MDHEN, CDR2 SYDVKM. The CDR3 consists of 13 residues. CDR3 in amino acids: CASRRTSTGELFF. DNA for the CDR3: TGTGCCAGCAGGCGGACTAGCACCGGGGAGCTGTTTTTT. The whole variable domain, remainder taken from reference TRBV28 and TRBJ2-2, is DVKVTQSSRYLVKRTGEKVFLECVQDMDHENMFWYRQDPGLGLRLIYFSYDVKMKEKGDIPEGYSVSREKKERFSLILESASTNQTSMYLCASRRTSTGELFFGEGSRLTVL.

This chain connects TRBV29-1 to TRBJ1-1; D is uncertain. Germline assignment: CDR1 SQVTM and CDR2 ANQGSEA. This CDR3 contains 12 residues. V lost 4 bases, J lost 1 base, and 7 bases lay in between. This CDR3 reads CSVATTNTEAFF. The CDR3 DNA is TGCAGCGTTGCGACAACGAACACTGAAGCTTTCTTT.

This clone showed up just once. The chain carries TRBV5-1 and TRBJ1-3; D remains ambiguous. From germline, CDR1 is SGHRS and CDR2 YFSETQ. CDR3 length equals 13 residues. The V and J ends lost 4 bases and 0 bases respectively, with 5 bases between them. DNA of the CDR3: TGCGCCAGCAGCCCTAACTCTGGAAACACCATATATTTT. It is translated as CASSPNSGNTIYF.

This rearrangement joins TRBV11-1 to TRBJ2-5; 8 nucleotides agree with TRBD2. Losses at the gene ends were 10 bases for V and 5 bases for J; bases not matched to a gene: 15. CDR1 and CDR2 (germline): SGHAT, FQDESV (reference sequence). This CDR3 spans 15 amino acids. The CDR3 sequence: CATANQAGDSETQYF. Here the CDR3 DNA reads TGTGCCACCGCAAACCAAGCGGGAGACTCTGAGACCCAGTACTTC.

This clone was seen only a few times. The rearrangement links TRBV9 to TRBJ1-1; possible D gene TRBD1, 5 bases. Germline CDR1 SGDLS, CDR2 YYNGEE. The CDR3 totals 17 residues. The germline V and J ends were trimmed by 5 bases and 11 bases, with 31 bases remaining between them. The CDR3: CASSGGIQEDARVSAFF. The CDR3 bases are TGTGCCAGCAGTGGGGGTATACAAGAGGACGCAAGAGTGTCGGCTTTCTTT.

The chain links TRBV9 to TRBJ1-2, with D uncertain. Germline-derived CDR1 and CDR2 are SGDLS and YYNGEE. With 0 bases removed from V and 4 bases from J, the gap between germline ends came to 4 bases. There are 12 residues in the CDR3. CDR3 coding DNA: TGTGCCAGCAGCGTAGGCGTCTATGGCTACACCTTC. Encoded protein: CASSVGVYGYTF.

The chain recombines TRBV28 with TRBJ2-2; D is possibly TRBD1 (5 bases). V gave up 8 bases and J gave up 8 bases, with 12 bases separating them. This CDR3 is 12 amino acids long. Germline V gene lookup returns CDR1 MDHEN and CDR2 SYDVKM. The CDR3, as DNA: TGTGCCAGCCGACAGCCCGGGGGGGAGCTGTTTTTT. Translation: CASRQPGGELFF.

This clone was seen only a few times. V is TRBV19 and J is TRBJ2-2; TRBD2 agrees at 8 bases. This CDR3 contains 14 residues. J gave up 4 bases and V 4 bases, and 2 bases lay outside the gene matches. Germline assignment: CDR1 LNHDA and CDR2 SQIVND (reference sequence). The CDR3: CASSTSGSTGELFF. CDR3 in DNA: TGTGCCAGTAGTACTAGCGGGTCCACCGGGGAGCTGTTTTTT.

This chain joins TRBV19 and TRBJ2-7, with TRBD2 matching 7 bases. With 6 bases clipped from V and 6 bases from J, the junction kept 11 bases outside the gene matches. The CDR3 totals 14 residues. CDR1 and CDR2 from the germline V gene are LNHDA and SQIVND (reference sequence). CDR3 region: CASSLGGSIFEQYF. CDR3 DNA sequence: TGTGCCAGTAGCCTGGGCGGGAGTATTTTCGAGCAGTACTTC.

The chain joins TRBV27 to TRBJ2-5; D perhaps matches TRBD2 (5 bases). CDR1 is MNHEY and CDR2 is SMNVEV in the germline V gene (reference sequence). This CDR3 contains 15 residues. The V end was cut by 2 bases, the J end by 1 base, with 11 bases between. The DNA of the CDR3 is TGTGCCAGCAGTTTAGGAGGAGCTTCCCAAGAGACCCAGTACTTC. Translating gives CASSLGGASQETQYF.